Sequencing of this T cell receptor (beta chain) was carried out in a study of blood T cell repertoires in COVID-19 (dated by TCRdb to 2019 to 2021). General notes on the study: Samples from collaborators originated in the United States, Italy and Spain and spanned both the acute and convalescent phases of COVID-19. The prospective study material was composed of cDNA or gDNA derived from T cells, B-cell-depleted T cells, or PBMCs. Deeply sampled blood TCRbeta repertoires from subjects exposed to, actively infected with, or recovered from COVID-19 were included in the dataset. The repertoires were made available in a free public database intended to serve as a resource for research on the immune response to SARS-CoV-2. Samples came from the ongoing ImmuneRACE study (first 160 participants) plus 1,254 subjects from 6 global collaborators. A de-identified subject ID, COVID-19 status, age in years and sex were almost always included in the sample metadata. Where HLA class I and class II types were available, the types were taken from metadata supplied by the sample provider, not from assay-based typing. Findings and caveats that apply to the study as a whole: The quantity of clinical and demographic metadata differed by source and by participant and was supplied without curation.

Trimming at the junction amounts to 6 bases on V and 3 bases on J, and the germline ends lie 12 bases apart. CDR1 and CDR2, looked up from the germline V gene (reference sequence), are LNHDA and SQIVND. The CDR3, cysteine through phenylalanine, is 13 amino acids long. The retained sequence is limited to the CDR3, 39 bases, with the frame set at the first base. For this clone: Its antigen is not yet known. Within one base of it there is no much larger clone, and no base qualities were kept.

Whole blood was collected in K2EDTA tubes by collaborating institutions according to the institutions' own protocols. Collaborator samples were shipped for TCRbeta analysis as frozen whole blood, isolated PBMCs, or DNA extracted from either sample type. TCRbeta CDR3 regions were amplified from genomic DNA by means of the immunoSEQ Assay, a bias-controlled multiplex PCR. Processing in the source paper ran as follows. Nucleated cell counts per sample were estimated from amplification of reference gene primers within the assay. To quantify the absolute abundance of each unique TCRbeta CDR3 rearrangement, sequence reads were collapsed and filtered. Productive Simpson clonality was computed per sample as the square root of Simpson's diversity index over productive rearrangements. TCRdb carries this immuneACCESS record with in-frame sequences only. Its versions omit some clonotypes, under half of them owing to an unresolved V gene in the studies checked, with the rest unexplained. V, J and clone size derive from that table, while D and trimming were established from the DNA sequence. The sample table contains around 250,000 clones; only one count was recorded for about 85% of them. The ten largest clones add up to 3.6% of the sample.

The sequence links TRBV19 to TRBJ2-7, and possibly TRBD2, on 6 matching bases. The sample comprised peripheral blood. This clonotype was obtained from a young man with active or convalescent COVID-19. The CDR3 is CASSPGGDYEQYF. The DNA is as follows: TGTGCCAGTAGCCCGGGCGGGGACTACGAGCAGTACTTC. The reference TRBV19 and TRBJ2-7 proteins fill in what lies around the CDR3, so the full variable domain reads DGGITQSPKYLFRKEGQNVTLSCEQNLNHDAMYWYRQDPGQGLRLIYYSQIVNDFQKGDIAEGYSVSREKKESFPLTVTSAQKNPTAFYLCASSPGGDYEQYFGPGTRLTVT.